This TCR beta chain was captured in a study of early T cells in non-severe SARS-CoV-2 infection. The overall study: Bulk RNA from unsorted whole blood was sequenced; chains were unpaired.

Unique molecular identifiers were affixed to single, distinct cDNA molecules. TCRdb passed the 5' RACE reads through MiXCR, listing each CDR3 protein once. The table shows fewer than 60,000 distinct CDR3 sequences, with about 10% occurring only once. The CDR3 totals 16 residues. With 1 base clipped from V and 5 bases from J, the junction kept 10 bases outside the gene matches. Germline V gene lookup returns CDR1 DFQATT and CDR2 SNEGSKA (reference sequence). Study results and caveats: VDJdb matches were skewed toward anti-spike CD8 T cell responses.

Notes on this clonotype: Its antigen is unknown.

The genes are TRBV20-1 and TRBJ2-3, with 9 bases lining up with TRBD1. The specimen was whole blood. This TCR derives from an adult who was a healthcare worker with PCR-confirmed SARS-CoV-2 infection or an uninfected control (not recorded which). The CDR3 reads CSARGGQGSGRDTQYF. CDR3 nucleotides: TGCAGTGCTAGAGGCGGACAGGGGAGTGGGAGAGATACGCAGTATTTT.